This T cell receptor (beta chain) was found in a study of beta chain features in type 1 diabetes (dated by TCRdb to the late 2010s). Regarding the study in general: No differences in mean age, gender distribution, total cell number or subset yield were found between patients and healthy donors. Regulatory and stem cell-like memory subsets were isolated from only 8 patients and about 8 healthy donors, whereas naive and central memory subsets came from all 28 donors. The study compared TCRB repertoires of sorted circulating CD4+ T cell subsets between recently diagnosed type 1 diabetes patients and matched healthy donors. Across all samples, fewer than 110,000,000 sorted cells were examined, and cell number per subset correlated strongly with RNA yield. General conclusions and limits of the study: PCR might favor shorter templates, but patient and control samples were amplified and corrected together, so any skew would affect both groups equally. A moderate but significant shortening of TCRB CDR3 length was observed in type 1 diabetes patients in all four CD4+ subsets. Because cDNA was sequenced instead of genomic DNA, highly expressing activated cells could be over-represented, though the groups showed no difference in activation or CD3 levels. Only small numbers of individuals were included in the HLA sub-analyses, which left unresolved whether HLA type had any influence on TCRB rearrangement. Naive, central memory and regulatory TCRB repertoires appeared to be more similar among patients than among healthy donors. At VDJ recombination sites, type 1 diabetes patients had fewer insertions and more deleted nucleotides, which implies abnormalities in thymic rearrangement.

From each donor, a single peripheral blood sample of approximately 110 mL on average was drawn into heparinised tubes. A BD FACSAria II was used to sort naive, central memory, regulatory and stem cell-like memory CD4+ T cells with a panel that included CD45RO, CCR7, CD25, CD127, CD95 and CD27. A purity above 98% was achieved for all sorted populations. PBMCs were isolated immediately by Lymphoprep density gradient centrifugation and stained directly without culture. To minimize batch effects, samples were stained and sorted in pairs, one healthy donor with one patient per experiment. All of the isolated RNA was reverse transcribed with the High Capacity cDNA Reverse Transcription Kit, so expressed TCRB transcripts were sequenced. Deep immunoSEQ sequencing was applied to naive, central memory and regulatory T cell samples, giving an average of about 3.8 million total reads per sample. Sorted cells were lysed in RLT buffer, and RNA was extracted using DNase-treated RNeasy Micro or Mini kits according to cell number. To prevent cross-contamination, each cell subset was processed individually, whereas patient and healthy donor samples were processed jointly. The immunoSEQ multiplex PCR was used to amplify TCRB sequences from cDNA, yielding 87-bp fragments that span the CDR3 region. Amplicons were sequenced on the Illumina HiSeq platform. On the study's bioinformatics: PCR bias was corrected computationally using synthetic template baselines, and reads within Hamming distance 2 were collapsed, with unmergeable singletons discarded. Reads were aligned against IMGT to assign V, D and J genes, CDR3 length and insertions or deletions at six rearrangement sites. Within each subset, clonotype counts were normalized to the number of sorted cells before true diversity and Gini coefficients were calculated with the tcR R package. The overlap coefficient, calculated on TCRB nucleotide sequences, was used to measure repertoire sharing. As a proxy for the pre-selection repertoire, out-of-frame TCRB sequences from naive cells were analyzed. Drawn from immuneACCESS, this table holds only the in-frame rearrangements with V and J called that TCRdb kept. Clones are partly lost; checked studies trace under half to an unresolved V gene and leave the rest unexplained. The V and J calls and the clone size are those of that table, but D and trimming were determined from the DNA. In this sample the table shows 600,000 to 700,000 clones, about an eighth of which occur a single time. Approximately 0.11% of the sample belongs to the ten largest clones.

In regard to this clone: Its antigen is still unknown. No much larger clone exists at a distance of one base, and base qualities are not known.

The receptor was isolated from a man between 25 and 39 years old with type 1 diabetes. Sequencing was carried out using naive CD4+ T cells from blood. The intended sense of this specimen's cell subset or site label: true naive CD4+ T cells.

The nucleotides are TGTGCCTGGAGTCCCCGGGACAGGGGGAATGGCTACACCTTC. Translated, it reads CAWSPRDRGNGYTF. The rearranged chain carries TRBV30 and TRBJ1-2; 11 middle bases align to TRBD1. The CDR3 covers 14 residues, taking in both the cysteine and the phenylalanine. The read is trimmed to its CDR3 DNA, 42 bases read in frame from base 1. The germline V end is reduced by 2 bases and the J end by 6 bases; junction bases left unmatched: 5. Looking up the germline V gene (reference sequence) yields CDR1 GTSNPN and CDR2 SVGIG. Reference TRBV30 and TRBJ1-2 proteins supply the regions before and after the CDR3; the full variable domain is: SQTIHQWPATLVQPVGSPLSLECTVEGTSNPNLYWYRQAAGRGLQLLFYSVGIGQISSEVPQNLSASRPQDRQFILSSKKLLLSDSGFYLCAWSPRDRGNGYTFGSGTRLTVV.